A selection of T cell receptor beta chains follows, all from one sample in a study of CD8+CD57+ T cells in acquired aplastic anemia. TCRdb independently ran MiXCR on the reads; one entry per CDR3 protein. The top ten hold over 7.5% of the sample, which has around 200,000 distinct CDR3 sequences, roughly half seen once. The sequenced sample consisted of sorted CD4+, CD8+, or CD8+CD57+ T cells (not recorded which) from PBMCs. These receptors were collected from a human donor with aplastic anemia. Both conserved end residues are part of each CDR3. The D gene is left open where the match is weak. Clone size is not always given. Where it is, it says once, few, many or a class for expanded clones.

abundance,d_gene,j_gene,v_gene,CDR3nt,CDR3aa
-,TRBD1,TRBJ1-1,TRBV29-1,TGCAGCGCGGGACAGGGCACTGAAGCTTTCTTT,CSAGQGTEAFF
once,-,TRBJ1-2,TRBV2,TGTGCCAGCAGTGGGCAGCAAAAATACTATGGCTACACCTTC,CASSGQQKYYGYTF
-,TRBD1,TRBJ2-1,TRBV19,TGTGCCAGTACCAGGGGGACAGGATCCTACAATGAGCAGTTCTTC,CASTRGTGSYNEQFF
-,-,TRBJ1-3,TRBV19,TGTGCCAGTAAAAAGGGGAGCTCTGGAAACACCATATATTTT,CASKKGSSGNTIYF
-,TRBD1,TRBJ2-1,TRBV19,TGTGCCAGTAGTAAACGTACGGGACAGGGGGCCTACAATGAGCAGTTCTTC,CASSKRTGQGAYNEQFF
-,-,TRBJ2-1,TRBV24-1,TGTGCCACCAAGGACAGTACTAATGAGCAGTTCTTC,CATKDSTNEQFF
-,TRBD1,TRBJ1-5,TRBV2,TGTGCCAGCAGAGACACAGGGGTCAATCAGCCCCAGCATTTT,CASRDTGVNQPQHF
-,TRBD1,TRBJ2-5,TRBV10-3,TGTGCCATCAGTGCGGGGGACAGGCCTCGGGAGACCCAGTACTTC,CAISAGDRPRETQYF
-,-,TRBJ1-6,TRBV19,TGTGCCAGTAGTATAAATCCCGAATCACCCCTCCACTTT,CASSINPESPLHF
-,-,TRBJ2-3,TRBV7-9,TGTGCCAGCAGCTATGATACGGGTGATACGCAGTATTTT,CASSYDTGDTQYF
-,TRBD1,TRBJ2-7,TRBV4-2,TGTGCCAGCAGCTACCGACAGGGGGCTATCTACGAGCAGTACTTC,CASSYRQGAIYEQYF
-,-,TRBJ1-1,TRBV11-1,TGTGCCAGCAGCTTACTGACAGGCCGGAACACTGAAGCTTTCTTT,CASSLLTGRNTEAFF
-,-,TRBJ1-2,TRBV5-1,TGCGCCAGCAGCTTAAGTGACGGAGTGACTGGAGGCTACACCTTC,CASSLSDGVTGGYTF
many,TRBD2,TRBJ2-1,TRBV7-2,TGTGCCAGCAGCTCGTCTGGACTAGAGGGTGAGCAGTTCTTC,CASSSSGLEGEQFF
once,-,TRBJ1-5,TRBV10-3,TGTGCCATCAGTGAGCCAGGGGTGAATCAGCCCCAGCATTTT,CAISEPGVNQPQHF
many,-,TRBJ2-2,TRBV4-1,TGCGCCAGCAGCCGTGACATTACCGGGGAGCTGTTTTTT,CASSRDITGELFF
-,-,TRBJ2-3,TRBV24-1,TGTGCCACCAGTGATCAACAGGGATCGAGCACAGATACGCAGTATTTT,CATSDQQGSSTDTQYF
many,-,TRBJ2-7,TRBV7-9,TGTGCCAGCAGCCCCACTAGTCTGAGCTCCTACGAGCAGTACTTC,CASSPTSLSSYEQYF
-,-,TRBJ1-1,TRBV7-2,TGTGCCAGCAGCTTATTCGGGGGTGTGGCTTTCTTT,CASSLFGGVAFF
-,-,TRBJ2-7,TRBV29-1,TGCAGCGTTGAGAGAGGTCCAAGCGAGCAGTACTTC,CSVERGPSEQYF